This TCR beta chain originates from a study of cytomegalovirus exposure and HLA in healthy donors. Study-level points and caveats: The authors later found HLA-associated TCR beta chains more clonally expanded than equally common others.

CDR1 is SGHRS, CDR2 YFSETQ, per germline. After removal of 3 bases from V and 5 bases from J, the junction contained 10 bases not matched to a gene. This CDR3 has 15 residues. Use of 60 Vbeta and 13 Jbeta primers characterized the PCR. Using immunoSEQ multiplex PCR, the repertoire was profiled, and TCRdb retains in-frame clones only, with some absent. This sample's clone table lists approximately 120,000 clones. A word on this clone: Its antigen is not known.

J is TRBJ2-7 and V is TRBV5-1, with TRBD2 matching 8 bases. Sequencing input: PBMCs. This clonotype was obtained from a man aged 25-45 years in good health and CMV-seronegative. CDR3 residues: CASSSRVREEDEQYF. DNA for the CDR3: TGCGCCAGCAGCTCGCGGGTGCGGGAGGAGGACGAGCAGTACTTC.